This TCR beta chain derives from a study of T cell responses to AZD1222 COVID-19 vaccine. The study's findings and limits: Repertoires in all cases were sampled only once the peak T cell response had passed.

Data came from immunoSEQ multiplex PCR; TCRdb stores just in-frame clones and leaves some out. Here the sample spans roughly 150,000 clones, 90% being singletons. Note on this clone: The antigen is not known.

Germline assignment: CDR1 KGHDR and CDR2 SFDVKD. CDR3 size: 14 residues. V was trimmed by 8 bases and J by 8 bases, leaving 21 bases between them. Sample: peripheral blood, taken on day 0 of AZD1222 vaccination. V gene TRBV24-1 combines with J gene TRBJ2-7; the D call may be TRBD1 or TRBD2 (7 bases each). The TCR originated in an adult in good health. CDR3 amino acids: CATKAPGQTSQQYF. The CDR3, as DNA: TGTGCCACCAAAGCCCCGGGACAGACTAGCCAGCAGTACTTC.